Sequencing of this TCR beta chain was carried out in a study of OX40 agonist ivuxolimab in advanced cancers. This clone was picked up a small number of times. Its target is unknown. The sample contains more than one DNA sequence encoding this CDR3. CDR1 and CDR2 (germline): SGHNT, YYREEE (reference sequence). Trimming took off 2 bases at V and 6 bases at J, with 12 bases between the two ends. The CDR3 sequence is 13 residues long. General observations from the study: Partial responders treated at 0.1-3.0 mg/kg exhibited clonal expansion among the lowest measured. Undetermined was the antigen specificity of the expanded peripheral T cells.

The table came from immunoSEQ multiplex PCR; TCRdb's copy has only in-frame clones and leaves some out. Among about 45,000 clones listed, under 95% were seen once. The sample here was CD4+ or CD8+ T cells sorted from blood, taken in a trial of the OX40 agonist ivuxolimab. This rearrangement joins TRBV5-4 to TRBJ2-7, with a weak D call TRBD1 (6 bases). This clonotype was sampled from an adult with an advanced solid tumor such as melanoma, head and neck, liver or kidney cancer. CDR3 region: CASSFHRASEQYF. CDR3 coding DNA: TGTGCCAGCAGCTTCCACAGGGCCTCCGAGCAGTACTTC. The complete variable domain, with remaining parts taken from reference TRBV5-4 and TRBJ2-7, reads ETGVTQSPTHLIKTRGQQVTLRCSSQSGHNTVSWYQQALGQGPQFIFQYYREEENGRGNFPPRFSGLQFPNYSSELNVNALELDDSALYLCASSFHRASEQYFGPGTRLTVT.